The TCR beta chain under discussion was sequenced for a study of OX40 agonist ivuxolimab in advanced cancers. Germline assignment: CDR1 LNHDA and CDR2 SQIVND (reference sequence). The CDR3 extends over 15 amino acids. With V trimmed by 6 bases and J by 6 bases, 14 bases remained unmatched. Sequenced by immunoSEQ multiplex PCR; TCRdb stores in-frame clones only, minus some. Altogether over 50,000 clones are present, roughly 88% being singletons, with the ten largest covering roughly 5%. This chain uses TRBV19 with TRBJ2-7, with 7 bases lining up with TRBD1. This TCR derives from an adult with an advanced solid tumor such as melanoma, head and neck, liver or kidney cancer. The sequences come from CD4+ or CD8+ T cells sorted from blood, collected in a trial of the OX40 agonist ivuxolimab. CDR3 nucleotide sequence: TGTGCCAGTAGCCCCGAAGACAGGGCGCGAAGCGAGCAGTACTTC. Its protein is CASSPEDRARSEQYF.